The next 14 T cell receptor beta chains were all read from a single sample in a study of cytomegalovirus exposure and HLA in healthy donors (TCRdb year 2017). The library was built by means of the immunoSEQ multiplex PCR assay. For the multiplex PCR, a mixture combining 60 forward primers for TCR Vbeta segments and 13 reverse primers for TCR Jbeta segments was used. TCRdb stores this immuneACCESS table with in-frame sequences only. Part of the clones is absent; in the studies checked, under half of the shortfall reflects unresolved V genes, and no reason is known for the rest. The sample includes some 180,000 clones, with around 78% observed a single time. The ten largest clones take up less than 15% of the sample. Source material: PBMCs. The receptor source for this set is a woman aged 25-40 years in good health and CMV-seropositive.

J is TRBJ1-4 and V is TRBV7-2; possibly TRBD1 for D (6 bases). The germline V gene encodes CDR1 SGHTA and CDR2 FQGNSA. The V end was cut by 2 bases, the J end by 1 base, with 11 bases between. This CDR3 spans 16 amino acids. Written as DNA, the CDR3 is TGTGCCAGCAGCTTATTTCCCAGGGGAACTAATGAAAAACTGTTTTTT. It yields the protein CASSLFPRGTNEKLFF.

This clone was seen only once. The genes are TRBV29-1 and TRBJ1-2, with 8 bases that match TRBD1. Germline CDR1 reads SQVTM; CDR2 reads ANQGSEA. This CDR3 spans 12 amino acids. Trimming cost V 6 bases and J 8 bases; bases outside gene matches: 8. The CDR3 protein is CSVADRAGGYTF. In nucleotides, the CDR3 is TGCAGCGTAGCGGACAGGGCTGGAGGCTACACCTTC.

CDR3 sequence (DNA): TGTGCCAGCTCACCAGGGACAGGGGGTTACAATGAGCAGTTCTTC. As protein: CASSPGTGGYNEQFF. This chain connects TRBV18 to TRBJ2-1; 11 positions agree with TRBD1. The CDR3 contains 15 residues. Germline V gene data show CDR1 as KGHSH and CDR2 as LQKENI. V was clipped by 2 bases and J by 4 bases; unmatched bases: 1.

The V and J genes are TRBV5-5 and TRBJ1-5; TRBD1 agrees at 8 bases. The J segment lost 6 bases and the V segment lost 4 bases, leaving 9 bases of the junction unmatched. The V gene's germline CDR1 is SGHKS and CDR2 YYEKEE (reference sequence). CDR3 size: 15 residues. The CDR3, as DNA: TGTGCCAGCAGCATGCGGACAGGGAGAGGTCAGCCCCAGCATTTT. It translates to CASSMRTGRGQPQHF.

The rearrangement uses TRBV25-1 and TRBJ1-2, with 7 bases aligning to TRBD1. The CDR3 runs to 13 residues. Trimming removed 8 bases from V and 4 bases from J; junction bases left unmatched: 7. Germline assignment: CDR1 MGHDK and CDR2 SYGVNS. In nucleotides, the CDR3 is TGTGCCAGCTCTAGGGGGACAGTCTATGGCTACACCTTC. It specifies CASSRGTVYGYTF.

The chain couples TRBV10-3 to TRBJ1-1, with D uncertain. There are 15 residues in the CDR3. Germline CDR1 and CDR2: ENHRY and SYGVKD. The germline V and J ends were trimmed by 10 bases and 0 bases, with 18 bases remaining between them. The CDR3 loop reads CATAFEGGMNTEAFF. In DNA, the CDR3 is TGTGCCACCGCATTTGAGGGAGGGATGAACACTGAAGCTTTCTTT.

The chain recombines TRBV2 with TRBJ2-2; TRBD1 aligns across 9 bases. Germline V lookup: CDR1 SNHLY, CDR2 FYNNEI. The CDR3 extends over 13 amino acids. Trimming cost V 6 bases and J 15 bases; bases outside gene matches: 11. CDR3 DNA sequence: TGTGCCAGCAGGGAATATCGGGACAGGGTGATGTTTTTT. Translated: CASREYRDRVMFF.

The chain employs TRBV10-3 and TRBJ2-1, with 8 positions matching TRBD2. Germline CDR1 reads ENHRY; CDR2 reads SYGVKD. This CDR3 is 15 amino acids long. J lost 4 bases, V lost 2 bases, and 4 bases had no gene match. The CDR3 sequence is CAISEKAGEYNEQFF. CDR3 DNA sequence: TGTGCCATCAGTGAGAAAGCGGGGGAATACAATGAGCAGTTCTTC.

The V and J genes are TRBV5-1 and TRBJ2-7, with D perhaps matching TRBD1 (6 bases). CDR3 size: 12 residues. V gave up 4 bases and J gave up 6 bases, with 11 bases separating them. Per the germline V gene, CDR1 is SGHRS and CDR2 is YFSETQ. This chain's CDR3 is CASSPVRGEQYF. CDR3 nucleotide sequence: TGCGCCAGCAGCCCCGTCAGGGGCGAGCAGTACTTC.

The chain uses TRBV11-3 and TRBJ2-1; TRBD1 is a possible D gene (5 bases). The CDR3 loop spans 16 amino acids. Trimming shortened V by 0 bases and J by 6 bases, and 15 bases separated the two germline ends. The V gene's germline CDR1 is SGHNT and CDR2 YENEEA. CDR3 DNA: TGTGCCAGCAGCTTAGAGGCAGGGCGAAGTCGCAATGAGCAGTTCTTC. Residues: CASSLEAGRSRNEQFF.

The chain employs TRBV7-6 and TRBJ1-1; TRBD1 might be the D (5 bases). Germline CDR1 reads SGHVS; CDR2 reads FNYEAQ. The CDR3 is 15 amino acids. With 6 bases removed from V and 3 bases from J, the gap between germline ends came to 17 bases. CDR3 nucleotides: TGTGCCAGCAGTCCCTCGGGGGACTTGGACACTGAAGCTTTCTTT. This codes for CASSPSGDLDTEAFF.

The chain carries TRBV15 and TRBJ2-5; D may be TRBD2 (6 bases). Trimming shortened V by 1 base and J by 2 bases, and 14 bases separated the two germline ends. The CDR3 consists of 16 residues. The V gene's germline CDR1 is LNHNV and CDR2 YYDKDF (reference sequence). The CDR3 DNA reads TGTGCCACCAGCAGAGTCCCTCCGGGGGTACAAGAGACCCAGTACTTC. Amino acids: CATSRVPPGVQETQYF.

This chain's CDR3 is CASSREGGGAEAFF. Written as DNA, the CDR3 is TGTGCCAGCAGCCGGGAGGGGGGTGGCGCTGAAGCTTTCTTT. The V call is TRBV11-2, the J call TRBJ1-1; TRBD1 might be the D (6 bases). The CDR3 contains 14 residues. The germline CDR1 and CDR2 sequences are SGHAT and FQNNGV. Deletions cut 5 bases from V and 6 bases from J, with 16 bases between.

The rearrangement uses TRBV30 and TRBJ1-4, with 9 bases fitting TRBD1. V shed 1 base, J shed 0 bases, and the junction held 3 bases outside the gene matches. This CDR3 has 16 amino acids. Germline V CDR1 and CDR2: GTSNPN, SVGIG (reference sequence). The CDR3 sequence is CAWSGDRGATNEKLFF. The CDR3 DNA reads TGTGCCTGGAGTGGAGACAGGGGGGCAACTAATGAAAAACTGTTTTTT.